This T cell receptor beta chain was recovered during a study of siplizumab effects on memory and regulatory T cells. With regard to this clone: Its antigen remains unknown.

CDR1 and CDR2 from the germline V gene are MNHEY and SMNVEV (reference sequence). The CDR3 consists of 13 residues. V gave up 0 bases and J gave up 5 bases, with 5 bases separating them. Around 10^5 TCR templates underwent assay in every sample. TCRdb keeps only in-frame clones here, not all; method: immunoSEQ multiplex PCR. In the table there are over 60,000 clones, 91% of which are singletons. Overall study results and limits: In unstimulated cells, naive T cells appeared more diverse than memory T cells and seemed major alloresponse contributors.

Specimen: CD8+ T cells sorted from blood. The gene calls are TRBV27 and TRBJ1-5; D gene ambiguous. This clonotype was sampled from a human donor in good health. Written as DNA, the CDR3 is TGTGCCAGCAGTTTATCTCCCCATCAGCCCCAGCATTTT. Amino acid sequence: CASSLSPHQPQHF.